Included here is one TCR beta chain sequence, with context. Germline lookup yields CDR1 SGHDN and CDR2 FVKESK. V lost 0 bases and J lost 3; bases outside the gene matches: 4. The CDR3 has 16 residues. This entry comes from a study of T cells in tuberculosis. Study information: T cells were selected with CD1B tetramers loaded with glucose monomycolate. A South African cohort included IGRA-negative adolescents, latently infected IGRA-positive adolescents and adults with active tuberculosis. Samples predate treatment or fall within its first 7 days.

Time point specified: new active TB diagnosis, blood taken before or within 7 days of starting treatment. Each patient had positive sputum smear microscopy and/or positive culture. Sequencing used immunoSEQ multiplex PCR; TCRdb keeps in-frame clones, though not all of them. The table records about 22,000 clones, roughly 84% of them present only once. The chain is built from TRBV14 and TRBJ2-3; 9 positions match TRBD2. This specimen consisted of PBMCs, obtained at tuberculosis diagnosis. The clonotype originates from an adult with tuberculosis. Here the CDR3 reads CASSQDPSGTTDTQYF. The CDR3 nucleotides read TGTGCCAGCAGCCAAGATCCTAGCGGGACAACAGATACGCAGTATTTT.